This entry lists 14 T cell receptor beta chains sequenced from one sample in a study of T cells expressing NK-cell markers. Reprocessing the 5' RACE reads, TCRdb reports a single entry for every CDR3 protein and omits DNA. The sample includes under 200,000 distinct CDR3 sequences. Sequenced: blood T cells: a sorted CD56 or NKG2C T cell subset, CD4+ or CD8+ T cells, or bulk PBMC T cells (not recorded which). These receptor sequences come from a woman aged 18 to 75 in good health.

The CDR3 reads CAWSGQVNTEAFF. The V and J genes are TRBV30 and TRBJ1-1. The CDR3 extends over 13 amino acids. Germline V CDR1 and CDR2: GTSNPN, SVGIG (reference sequence).

The CDR3 loop reads CSARDLYEQYF. The chain combines TRBV20-1 with TRBJ2-7. CDR1 and CDR2 from the germline V gene are DFQATT and SNEGSKA (reference sequence). The CDR3 sequence is 11 residues long.

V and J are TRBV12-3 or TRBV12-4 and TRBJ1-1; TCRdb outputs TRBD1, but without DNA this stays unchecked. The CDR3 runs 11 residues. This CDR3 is CASSVRGQAFF.

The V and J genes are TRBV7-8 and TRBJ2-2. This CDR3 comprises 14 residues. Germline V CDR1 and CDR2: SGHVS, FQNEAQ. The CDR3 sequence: CASSLSRVTGELFF.

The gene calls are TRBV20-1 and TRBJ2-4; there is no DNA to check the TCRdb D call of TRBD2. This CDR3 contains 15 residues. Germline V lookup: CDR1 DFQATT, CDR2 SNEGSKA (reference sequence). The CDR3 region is CSASGLAGAKNIQYF.

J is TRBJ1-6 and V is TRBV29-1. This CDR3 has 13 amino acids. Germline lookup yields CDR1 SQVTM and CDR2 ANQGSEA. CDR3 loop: CSVEVEAGSPLHF.

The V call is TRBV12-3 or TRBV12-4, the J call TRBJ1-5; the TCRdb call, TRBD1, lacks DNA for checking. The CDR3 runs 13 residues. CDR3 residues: CASSGTGVQPQHF.

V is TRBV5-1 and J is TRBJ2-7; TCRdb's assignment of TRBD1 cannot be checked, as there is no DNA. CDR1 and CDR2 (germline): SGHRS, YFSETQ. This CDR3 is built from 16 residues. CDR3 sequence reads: CASSLASRTGDYEQYF.

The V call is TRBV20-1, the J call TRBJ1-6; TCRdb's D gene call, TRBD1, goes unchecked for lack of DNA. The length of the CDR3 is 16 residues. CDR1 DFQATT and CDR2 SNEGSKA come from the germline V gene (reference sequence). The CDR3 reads CSARGAGTGINSPLHF.

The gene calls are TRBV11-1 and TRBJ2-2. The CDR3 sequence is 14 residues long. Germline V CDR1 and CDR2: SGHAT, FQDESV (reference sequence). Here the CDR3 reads CASSSDGNTGELFF.

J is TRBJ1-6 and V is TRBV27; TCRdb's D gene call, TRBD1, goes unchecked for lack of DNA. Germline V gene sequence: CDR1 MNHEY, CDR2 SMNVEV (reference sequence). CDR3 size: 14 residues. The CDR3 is CASSPDRKNSPLHF.

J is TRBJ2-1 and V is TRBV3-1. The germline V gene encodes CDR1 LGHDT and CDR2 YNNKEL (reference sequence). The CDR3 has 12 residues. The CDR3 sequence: CASSQDLPVHFF.

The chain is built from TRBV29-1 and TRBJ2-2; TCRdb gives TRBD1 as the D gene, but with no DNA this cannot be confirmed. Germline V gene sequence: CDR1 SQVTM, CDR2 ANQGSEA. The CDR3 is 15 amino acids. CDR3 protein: CSVSGTMGNTGELFF.

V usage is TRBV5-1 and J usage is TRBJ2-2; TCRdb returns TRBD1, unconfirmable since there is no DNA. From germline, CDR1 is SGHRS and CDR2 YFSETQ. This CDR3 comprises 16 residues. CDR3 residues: CASQGDGQLNTGELFF.